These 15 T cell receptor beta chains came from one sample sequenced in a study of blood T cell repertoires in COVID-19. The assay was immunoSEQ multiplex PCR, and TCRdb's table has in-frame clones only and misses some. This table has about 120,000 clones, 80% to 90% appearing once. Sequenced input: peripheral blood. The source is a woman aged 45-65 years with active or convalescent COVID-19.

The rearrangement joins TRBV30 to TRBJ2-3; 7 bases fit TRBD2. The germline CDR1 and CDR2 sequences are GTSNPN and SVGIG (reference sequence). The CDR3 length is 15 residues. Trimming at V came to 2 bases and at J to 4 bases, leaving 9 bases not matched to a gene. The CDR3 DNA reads TGTGCCTGGAGTTGGGCTAGCGGTTCCGCAGATACGCAGTATTTT. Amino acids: CAWSWASGSADTQYF.

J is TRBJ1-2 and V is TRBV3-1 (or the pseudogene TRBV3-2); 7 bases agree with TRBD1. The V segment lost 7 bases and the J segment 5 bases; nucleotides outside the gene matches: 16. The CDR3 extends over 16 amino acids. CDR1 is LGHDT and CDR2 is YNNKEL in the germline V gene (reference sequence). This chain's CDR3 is CASKGAMGAGPYGYTF. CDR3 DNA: TGTGCCAGCAAGGGGGCGATGGGGGCCGGGCCATATGGCTACACCTTC.

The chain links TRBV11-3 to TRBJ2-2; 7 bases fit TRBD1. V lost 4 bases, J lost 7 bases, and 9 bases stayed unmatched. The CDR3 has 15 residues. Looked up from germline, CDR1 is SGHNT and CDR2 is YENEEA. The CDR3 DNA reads TGTGCCAGCAGCTCGGACAGGTCGTCTCTCGGGGAGCTGTTTTTT. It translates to CASSSDRSSLGELFF.

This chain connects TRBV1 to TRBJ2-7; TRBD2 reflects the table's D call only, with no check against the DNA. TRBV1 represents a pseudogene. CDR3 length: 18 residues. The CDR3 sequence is CTSSQRSLAAKGGDEQYF. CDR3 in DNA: TGCACCAGCAGCCAGCGCTCGTTGGCGGCGAAAGGAGGTGACGAGCAGTACTTC.

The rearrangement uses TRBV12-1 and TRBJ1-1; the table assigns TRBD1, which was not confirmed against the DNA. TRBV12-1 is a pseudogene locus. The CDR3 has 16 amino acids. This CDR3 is CASSFWGTEVNTEAFF. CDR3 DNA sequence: TGTGCCAGCAGCTTTTGGGGGACAGAAGTGAACACTGAAGCTTTCTTT.

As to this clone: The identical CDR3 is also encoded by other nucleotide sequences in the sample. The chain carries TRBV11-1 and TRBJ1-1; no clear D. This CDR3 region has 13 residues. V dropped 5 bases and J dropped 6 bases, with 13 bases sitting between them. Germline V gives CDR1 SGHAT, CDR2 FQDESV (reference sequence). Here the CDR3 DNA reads TGTGCCAGCAGCGTGGGTCTTGAGGCTGAAGCTTTCTTT. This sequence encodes CASSVGLEAEAFF.

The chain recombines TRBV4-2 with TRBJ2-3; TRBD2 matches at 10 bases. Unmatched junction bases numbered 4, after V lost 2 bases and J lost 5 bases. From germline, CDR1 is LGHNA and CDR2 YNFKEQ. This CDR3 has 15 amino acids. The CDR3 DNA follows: TGTGCCAGCAGCCAACCGGGACTAGCGAGAGATACGCAGTATTTT. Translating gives CASSQPGLARDTQYF.

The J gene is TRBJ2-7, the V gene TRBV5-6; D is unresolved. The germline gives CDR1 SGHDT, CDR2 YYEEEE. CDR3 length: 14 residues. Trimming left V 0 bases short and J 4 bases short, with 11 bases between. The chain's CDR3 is CASSLDRAWYEQYF. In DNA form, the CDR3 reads TGTGCCAGCAGCTTGGATCGAGCTTGGTACGAGCAGTACTTC.

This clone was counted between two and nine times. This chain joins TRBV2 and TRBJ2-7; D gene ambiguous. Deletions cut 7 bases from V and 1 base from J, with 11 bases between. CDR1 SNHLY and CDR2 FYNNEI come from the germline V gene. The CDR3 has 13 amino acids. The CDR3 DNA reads TGTGCCAGCAACTCGGTCTCTTCCTACGAGCAGTACTTC. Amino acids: CASNSVSSYEQYF.

The CDR3: CASSLESQTSGFGEQFF. Written as DNA, the CDR3 is TGTGCCAGCAGCTTAGAATCCCAGACTAGCGGTTTCGGTGAGCAGTTCTTC. The rearrangement uses TRBV11-3 and TRBJ2-1, with 9 bases identical to TRBD2. V lost 0 bases, J lost 9 bases, and 12 bases stayed unmatched. The length of the CDR3 is 17 residues. The germline V gene encodes CDR1 SGHNT and CDR2 YENEEA.

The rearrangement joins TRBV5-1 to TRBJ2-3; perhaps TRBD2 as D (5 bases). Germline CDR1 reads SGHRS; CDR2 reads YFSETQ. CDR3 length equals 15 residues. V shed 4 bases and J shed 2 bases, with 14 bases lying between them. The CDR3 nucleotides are TGCGCCAGCAGCAAGAGAGCGGCTACCACAGATACGCAGTATTTT. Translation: CASSKRAATTDTQYF.

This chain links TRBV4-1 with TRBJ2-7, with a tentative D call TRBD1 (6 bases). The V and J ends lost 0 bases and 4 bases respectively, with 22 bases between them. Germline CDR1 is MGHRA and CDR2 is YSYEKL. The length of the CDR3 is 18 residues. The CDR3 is CASSQDHATVKGVYEQYF. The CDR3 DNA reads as TGCGCCAGCAGCCAAGATCATGCTACGGTTAAGGGGGTTTACGAGCAGTACTTC.

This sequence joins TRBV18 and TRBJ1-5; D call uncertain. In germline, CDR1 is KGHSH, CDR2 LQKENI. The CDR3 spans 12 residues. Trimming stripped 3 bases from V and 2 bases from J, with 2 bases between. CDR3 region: CASSPGNQPQHF. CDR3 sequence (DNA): TGTGCCAGCTCACCCGGCAATCAGCCCCAGCATTTT.

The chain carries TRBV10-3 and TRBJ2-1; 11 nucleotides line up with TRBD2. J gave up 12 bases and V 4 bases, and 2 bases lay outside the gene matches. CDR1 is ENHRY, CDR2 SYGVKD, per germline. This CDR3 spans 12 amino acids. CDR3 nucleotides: TGTGCCATCAGTGGTACTAGCGGGAGGCAGTTCTTC. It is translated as CAISGTSGRQFF.

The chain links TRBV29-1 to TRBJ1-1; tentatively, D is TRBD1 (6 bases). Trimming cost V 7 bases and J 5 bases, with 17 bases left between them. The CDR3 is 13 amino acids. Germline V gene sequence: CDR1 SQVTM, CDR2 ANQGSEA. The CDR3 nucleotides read TGCAGCGCCCGGGGGGCGAAAGGGACTGAAGCTTTCTTT. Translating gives CSARGAKGTEAFF.